This T cell receptor beta chain was captured in a study of cytomegalovirus exposure and HLA in healthy donors. Study overall: Out of 150 million to 200 million T cells, an earlier analysis found roughly 110 million unique TCR beta sequences in total.

The CDR3 has 14 amino acids. Germline V CDR1 and CDR2: ENHRY, SYGVKD. Deletions cut 0 bases from V and 8 bases from J, with 13 bases between. Notes on this clone: What it binds is unknown.

Study results and caveats: A later analysis associated 16,951 TCR beta sequences with HLA alleles at a 0.05 false discovery rate. Among donors in an Asian-associated ancestry cluster, a later analysis reportedly found fewer N-insertions than the roughly 700-donor mean.

Both 60 Vbeta primers and 13 Jbeta primers went into the PCR. Sequencing was performed with immunoSEQ multiplex PCR; in TCRdb, only in-frame clones are kept and a portion is missing. The table lists 180,000 or so clones, around 75% of them singletons. Sequencing was done on a sample of PBMCs. This receptor was identified in a woman aged 40 to 50 in good health and CMV-seropositive. The chain employs TRBV10-3 and TRBJ1-2; a weak D match, TRBD1 (6 bases). This CDR3 reads CAISESPGEGGYTF. The CDR3 nucleotides are TGTGCCATCAGTGAGTCTCCAGGGGAAGGAGGCTACACCTTC.